A selection of T cell receptor beta chains follows, all from one sample in a study of TIL therapy for anti-PD-1-resistant metastatic lung cancer. Data came from immunoSEQ multiplex PCR; TCRdb stores just in-frame clones and leaves some out. Of around 20,000 clones listed, around 81% are singletons. The source material was blood, sampled at baseline. The receptors were sampled from a person between 25 and 80 years old with non-small cell lung cancer. Each CDR3 is given without its conserved first and last residue.

>TRBJ1-2|TRBV18
ASSLNYGYT
>TRBJ1-6|TRBV7-9
ASSPRQGYNSPLH
>TRBJ1-2|TRBV6-1
ASRGQGAGNYGYT
>TRBJ2-3|TRBV2
ASKPGRHTDTQY
>TRBJ2-7|TRBV12-1
ASSFGGLAGLYEQY
>TRBJ1-1|TRBV12-5
ASGFGDWGTEAF
>TRBJ2-5|TRBV19
ASSNRLAGEAQY
>TRBJ2-7|TRBV28
ASQHSGARDYEQY
>TRBJ2-2|TRBV5-1
ASSLFEGAAGELF
>TRBJ2-3|TRBV4-3
ASSQDHGEDTQY
>TRBJ2-5|TRBV7-8
ASSLRSGTLLGETQY
>TRBJ2-1|TRBV7-9
ASSDQPSAYPL
>TRBJ2-1|TRBV6-6
ASILAGGNEQF
>TRBJ1-6|TRBV30
AWARDRGSPLH
>TRBJ1-3|TRBV9
ASSAQGSSGNTIY
>TRBJ2-3|TRBV29-1
SVPPGGPDTQY
>TRBJ1-1|TRBV5-5
ASSRTGVGLNTEAF
>TRBJ1-5|TRBV6-6
ASSYFLQNHQPQH
>TRBJ1-5|TRBV9
ASSVVGDGNQPQH
>TRBJ1-1|TRBV6-5
ASRKNGAQLEAF
>TRBJ1-4|TRBV19
ASRLGDRGHEKLF
>TRBJ2-3|TRBV4-3
ASSQDIGTSSTDTQY
>TRBJ1-3|TRBV7-8
ASSLRGSGNTIY
>TRBJ2-7|TRBV7-2
ASSQQRGAYEQY
>TRBJ2-5|TRBV6-1
ASWGETQY
>TRBJ1-3|TRBV7-2
ASSFAGTDTIY
>TRBJ1-2|TRBV10-3
AISTGGTGYT
>TRBJ2-5|TRBV5-1
ASSLGASGDWETQY
>TRBJ2-5|TRBV5-6
ASSFGTGRLETQY
>TRBJ2-2|TRBV19
ASSHGQGRAGELF
>TRBJ2-7|TRBV7-2
ASSLGGASYEQY
>TRBJ2-7|TRBV7-9
ASSADRGFVSEQY
>TRBJ2-3|TRBV7-2
ASSFGRASTDTQY
>TRBJ2-7|TRBV14
ASSQVYEQY
>TRBJ2-2|TRBV5-1
ASSEDSGGPGELF